The sequence of this TCR beta chain was determined in a study of shared clonotypes between healthy human individuals. Method: immunoSEQ multiplex PCR; TCRdb's copy keeps in-frame clones and lacks some. The repertoire includes over a million clones, about four fifths of them detected once, and 0.55% to 0.7% sits in the top ten. The specimen was memory CD4+ T cells from PBMCs. The subset was: CD45RA-negative fraction. The receptor was derived from a man younger than 35 in good health. Some clones in this sample may be carry-over from other donors' samples.

DNA of the CDR3: TGCGCCAGCGCCCTCGAGGTGGGACCGTACGAGCAGTACTTC. Amino acid sequence: CASALEVGPYEQYF. The gene calls are TRBV4-3 and TRBJ2-7; D may be TRBD1 or TRBD2 (5 bases each). Deletions cut 8 bases from V and 4 bases from J, with 18 bases between. The CDR3 is made up of 14 amino acids. The germline V gene encodes CDR1 LGHNA and CDR2 YSLEER.